A selection of T cell receptor beta chains follows, all from one sample in a study of T cell changes during pregnancy in multiple sclerosis. Method: immunoSEQ multiplex PCR; TCRdb's copy keeps in-frame clones and lacks some. The sample records under 65,000 clones, 80% to 95% being singletons. This sample comprised peripheral blood, obtained after pregnancy. The origin of the receptors is a female donor in good health, enrolled as a control in a pregnancy study. The CDR3 runs from the conserved cysteine through the conserved F or W. Fields, in order: D gene, J gene, V gene, clone size, CDR3 protein, CDR3 DNA. A D gene is named only where the DNA matches it firmly. Where a row states a size, it is once, few, many or the class of an expanded clone; other rows omit it.

>TRBD1|TRBJ1-1|TRBV18|NA
CASSSRGQADTEAFF
TGTGCCAGCTCATCCAGAGGACAGGCGGACACTGAAGCTTTCTTT
>NA|TRBJ1-1|TRBV5-1|NA
CASSLLGASTEAFF
TGCGCCAGCTCATTGTTGGGGGCGAGCACTGAAGCTTTCTTT
>NA|TRBJ2-7|TRBV9|NA
CASSSRMTGTHEQYF
TGTGCCAGCAGCTCCCGTATGACAGGGACTCACGAGCAGTACTTC
>NA|TRBJ2-7|TRBV5-6|NA
CASSLGQLSLSYEQYF
TGTGCCAGCAGCTTGGGTCAACTAAGCCTCTCCTACGAGCAGTACTTC
>TRBD1|TRBJ2-4|TRBV27|NA
CASSKLTGGVPKNIQYF
TGTGCCAGCAGTAAGTTGACAGGGGGCGTGCCCAAAAACATTCAGTACTTC
>TRBD1|TRBJ1-6|TRBV9|NA
CASSEDRDSPLHF
TGTGCCAGCAGCGAGGACAGGGACTCACCCCTCCACTTT
>NA|TRBJ1-1|TRBV6-5|once
CASMVSGGGTEAFF
TGTGCCAGCATGGTGTCGGGGGGCGGCACTGAAGCTTTCTTT
>NA|TRBJ2-3|TRBV9|NA
CASSPHMALDTQYF
TGTGCCAGCAGCCCCCACATGGCTTTGGATACGCAGTATTTT
>NA|TRBJ2-2|TRBV5-1|NA
CASSLAGRGETGELFF
TGCGCCAGCAGCTTGGCGGGTAGGGGCGAGACCGGGGAGCTGTTTTTT
>TRBD1|TRBJ2-5|TRBV6-6|NA
CASSYRTGKETQYF
TGTGCCAGCAGTTATAGGACAGGAAAAGAGACCCAGTACTTC
>NA|TRBJ1-2|TRBV5-5|NA
CASSLGNSLIGYTF
TGTGCCAGCAGCTTGGGGAACAGCCTAATTGGCTACACCTTC
>NA|TRBJ2-1|TRBV7-8|NA
CASSTGLWATNEQFF
TGTGCCAGCAGCACGGGACTTTGGGCAACCAATGAGCAGTTCTTC
>NA|TRBJ1-3|TRBV5-1|NA
CASSLGQGRSSGNTIYF
TGCGCCAGCAGCTTGGGGCAGGGAAGGAGCTCTGGAAACACCATATATTTT
>NA|TRBJ2-4|TRBV6-5|NA
CASSRRLGGQNIQYF
TGTGCCAGCAGCCGAAGACTAGGAGGGCAAAACATTCAGTACTTC
>NA|TRBJ2-1|TRBV2|NA
CASSEERTVYNEQFF
TGTGCCAGCAGTGAAGAACGGACAGTCTACAATGAGCAGTTCTTC
>TRBD1|TRBJ2-1|TRBV6-1|NA
CASSGFHRGQNEQFF
TGTGCCAGCAGTGGGTTCCACAGGGGGCAAAATGAGCAGTTCTTC
>NA|TRBJ2-3|TRBV28|NA
CASSLLEDTQYF
TGTGCCAGCAGTTTACTAGAAGATACGCAGTATTTT
>NA|TRBJ2-3|TRBV6-5|NA
CASSYLRGTDTQYF
TGTGCCAGCAGTTACTTGCGGGGCACAGATACGCAGTATTTT
>NA|TRBJ1-6|TRBV27|NA
CASSLGGWVYNSPLHF
TGTGCCAGCAGTTTGGGGGGGTGGGTCTATAATTCACCCCTCCACTTT
>NA|TRBJ2-1|TRBV20-1|NA
CSAGGNEQFF
TGCAGTGCCGGGGGTAATGAGCAGTTCTTC
>TRBD2|TRBJ2-7|TRBV5-1|NA
CASSFGNSGGPRYEQYF
TGCGCCAGCAGCTTCGGGAATAGCGGGGGGCCCAGATACGAGCAGTACTTC
>NA|TRBJ2-1|TRBV11-2|NA
CASRRSNEQFF
TGTGCCAGCAGGAGGAGTAATGAGCAGTTCTTC
>NA|TRBJ1-6|TRBV11-2|once
CASSFSQGTSPLHF
TGTGCCAGCAGCTTTAGCCAGGGGACTTCACCCCTCCACTTT
>NA|TRBJ1-3|TRBV30|NA
CAWSVPRVSGNTIYF
TGTGCCTGGAGTGTACCCAGGGTCTCTGGAAACACCATATATTTT
>NA|TRBJ1-5|TRBV14|few
CASSQTGRASEQPQHF
TGTGCCAGCAGCCAGACAGGTAGGGCCAGTGAACAGCCCCAGCATTTT
>TRBD1|TRBJ1-5|TRBV12-5|NA
CASGITGGLISNQPQHF
TGTGCTAGTGGCATAACAGGGGGCCTGATAAGCAATCAGCCCCAGCATTTT
>NA|TRBJ1-1|TRBV25-1|NA
CASSAGGWTEAFF
TGTGCCAGCAGTGCGGGGGGCTGGACTGAAGCTTTCTTT
>TRBD1|TRBJ2-4|TRBV6-6|once
CASSSQGVVKNIQYF
TGTGCCAGCAGTTCACAGGGGGTGGTCAAAAACATTCAGTACTTC
>NA|TRBJ1-1|TRBV6-5|NA
CASSSLEGGVTEAFF
TGTGCCAGCAGTTCACTAGAAGGGGGGGTCACTGAAGCTTTCTTT
>TRBD2|TRBJ2-1|TRBV15|NA
CATTAGIRYNEQFF
TGTGCCACCACAGCGGGAATACGCTACAATGAGCAGTTCTTC
>NA|TRBJ2-3|TRBV5-4|NA
CASSLKGASTDTQYF
TGTGCCAGCAGCTTGAAAGGGGCGAGCACAGATACGCAGTATTTT
>NA|TRBJ2-2|TRBV5-4|NA
CASSPTRGPTGELFF
TGTGCCAGCAGCCCGACCAGGGGCCCGACCGGGGAGCTGTTTTTT
>NA|TRBJ1-1|TRBV25-1|NA
CASSGIGTPNTEAFF
TGTGCCAGCAGTGGTATAGGGACACCCAACACTGAAGCTTTCTTT
>NA|TRBJ2-5|TRBV7-6|once
CASSLAASPETQYF
TGTGCCAGCAGCTTAGCCGCGAGTCCAGAGACCCAGTACTTC
>TRBD1|TRBJ1-5|TRBV6-7|NA
CASSLQGTQPQHF
TGTGCCAGCAGCCTACAGGGGACTCAGCCCCAGCATTTT
>NA|TRBJ1-1|TRBV27|NA
CASRVRGNTEAFF
TGTGCCAGCAGGGTCAGGGGGAACACTGAAGCTTTCTTT
>TRBD1|TRBJ2-3|TRBV4-1|NA
CASSQVDRGAIDTQYF
TGCGCCAGCAGCCAGGTGGACAGGGGTGCTATAGATACGCAGTATTTT
>NA|TRBJ1-2|TRBV5-6|NA
CASSFGGGYTF
TGTGCCAGCAGCTTCGGGGGTGGCTACACCTTC
>NA|TRBJ2-5|TRBV15|NA
CATSRDLQETQYF
TGTGCCACCAGCAGAGACTTACAAGAGACCCAGTACTTC
>NA|TRBJ1-4|TRBV5-1|NA
CASSLGTDLVKLFF
TGCGCCAGCAGCTTGGGAACGGACTTGGTAAAACTGTTTTTT
>TRBD1|TRBJ1-2|TRBV5-1|NA
CASSLAGQGKTNYGYTF
TGCGCCAGCAGCTTGGCGGGACAGGGGAAAACTAACTATGGCTACACCTTC
>NA|TRBJ2-5|TRBV5-1|once
CASTNGETQYF
TGCGCCAGCACCAACGGAGAGACCCAGTACTTC
>NA|TRBJ1-1|TRBV7-9|NA
CASSLMGGRGRSTEAFF
TGTGCCAGCAGCTTAATGGGGGGGAGGGGTAGGAGCACTGAAGCTTTCTTT